These 15 T cell receptor beta chains share one sample of origin, sequenced in a study of early T cells in non-severe SARS-CoV-2 infection. Each CDR3 protein is one row after TCRdb ran MiXCR on the 5' RACE reads. This repertoire shows about 49,000 distinct CDR3 sequences, over 9.5% found once; its top ten account for approximately 8.5%. The material sequenced was whole blood. The receptors stem from an adult who was a healthcare worker with PCR-confirmed SARS-CoV-2 infection or an uninfected control (not recorded which).

The table lists this clonotype with many counts. The V and J genes are TRBV9 and TRBJ2-1, with D perhaps matching TRBD1 (6 bases). Trimming took off 1 base at V and 0 bases at J, with 11 bases between the two ends. Germline assignment: CDR1 SGDLS and CDR2 YYNGEE. CDR3 length equals 16 residues. The CDR3 DNA sequence: TGTGCCAGCAGCGTAACTACAGGGAACTCCTACAATGAGCAGTTCTTC. This encodes CASSVTTGNSYNEQFF.

This clonotype has a count of ten or more. The chain links TRBV6-5 to TRBJ1-1; D perhaps matches TRBD1 (5 bases). The CDR3 contains 12 residues. The ends were cut back, 7 bases at V and 10 bases at J, with 16 bases in the middle. Germline V lookup: CDR1 MNHEY, CDR2 SVGAGI. This CDR3 is CASTTTLGVAFF. The CDR3 DNA sequence: TGTGCCAGCACTACCACATTGGGGGTAGCTTTCTTT.

This clonotype was counted at least ten times. The chain links TRBV6-2 or TRBV6-3 to TRBJ2-1; 9 bases line up with TRBD2. There are 15 residues in the CDR3. V shed 2 bases, J shed 9 bases, and the junction held 8 bases outside the gene matches. The germline CDR1 and CDR2 sequences are MNHEY and SVGEGT. The CDR3 loop is CASSYVAGGPGEQFF. As DNA, the CDR3 is TGTGCCAGCAGTTACGTTGCGGGAGGGCCAGGTGAGCAGTTCTTC.

This clonotype was counted many times. The chain has TRBV20-1 and TRBJ2-7; TRBD1 matches 10 bases. The J segment lost 0 bases and the V segment lost 1 base, leaving 3 bases of the junction unmatched. Germline CDR1 reads DFQATT; CDR2 reads SNEGSKA (reference sequence). There are 15 residues in the CDR3. CDR3 DNA: TGCAGTGCTAGAGTGGGGACAGGGGTCTCCTACGAGCAGTACTTC. Protein: CSARVGTGVSYEQYF.

The chain links TRBV2 to TRBJ2-3, with 12 bases identical to TRBD2. This CDR3 contains 16 residues. Germline trimming cut 4 bases from V and 2 bases from J; bases unmatched to any gene: 4. Germline CDR1 SNHLY, CDR2 FYNNEI. The CDR3 bases are TGTGCCAGCAGTGGCGGACTAGCGGGGTTCACAGATACGCAGTATTTT. This codes for CASSGGLAGFTDTQYF.

This clonotype is termed medium-sized (0.01 to 0.1%). The J gene is TRBJ1-2, the V gene TRBV5-1; 8 bases match TRBD1. This CDR3 contains 12 residues. J lost 8 bases, V lost 6 bases, and 6 bases had no gene match. From germline, CDR1 is SGHRS and CDR2 YFSETQ. Written as DNA, the CDR3 is TGCGCCAGCACCATTGGACAGGGCGGCTACACCTTC. It encodes CASTIGQGGYTF.

V usage is TRBV27 and J usage is TRBJ1-1, with D uncertain. This CDR3 region has 14 residues. V dropped 6 bases and J dropped 1 base, with 12 bases sitting between them. Germline lookup yields CDR1 MNHEY and CDR2 SMNVEV (reference sequence). The CDR3 sequence is CASRKAPENTEAFF. CDR3 nucleotide sequence: TGTGCCAGCAGAAAAGCCCCAGAGAACACTGAAGCTTTCTTT.

Many counts were recorded for this clonotype. This chain connects TRBV12-3 or TRBV12-4 to TRBJ2-7; maybe TRBD2 (6 bases). The length of the CDR3 is 14 residues. V lost 4 bases and J lost 3, with 13 bases in between. The CDR3 sequence: CASSSGSGLYEQYF. CDR3 coding DNA: TGTGCCAGCAGTTCGGGTAGCGGACTCTACGAGCAGTACTTC.

There are many counts of this clonotype. The V call is TRBV2, the J call TRBJ2-7, with D uncertain. This CDR3 is 14 amino acids long. From germline, CDR1 is SNHLY and CDR2 FYNNEI. V lost 7 bases to trimming and J lost 2 bases, with 15 bases between them. The CDR3 region has the DNA TGTGCCAGCACCCCTATGGACGGTGCCTACGAGCAGTACTTC. Encoded protein: CASTPMDGAYEQYF.

This chain links TRBV28 with TRBJ2-7, with 9 bases identical to TRBD1. The CDR3 consists of 14 residues. The ends lost 6 bases at V and 4 bases at J; junction bases unmatched: 7. Germline V gene data show CDR1 as MDHEN and CDR2 as SYDVKM. The DNA of the CDR3 is TGTGCCAGCAGGTCCGGGACAGGGACGTACGAGCAGTACTTC. As protein: CASRSGTGTYEQYF.

This clonotype appeared a single time. The chain uses TRBV6-2 or TRBV6-3 and TRBJ2-1; D gene ambiguous. V lost 7 bases to trimming and J lost 4 bases, with 14 bases between them. The CDR3 loop spans 14 amino acids. CDR1 is MNHEY, CDR2 SVGEGT, per germline. The CDR3 is CASTKEASYNEQFF. The DNA for the CDR3 is TGTGCCAGCACGAAAGAGGCAAGTTACAATGAGCAGTTCTTC.

The J gene is TRBJ1-1, the V gene TRBV2; D is uncertain. The CDR3 has 12 residues. Germline V lookup: CDR1 SNHLY, CDR2 FYNNEI. V was trimmed by 6 bases and J by 2 bases, leaving 7 bases between them. Here the CDR3 DNA reads TGTGCCAGCAGCGAGGGAAACACTGAAGCTTTCTTT. Translated, it gives CASSEGNTEAFF.

The chain recombines TRBV6-5 with TRBJ1-2; 8 bases line up with TRBD1. Germline loops: CDR1 MNHEY, CDR2 SVGAGI. V lost 5 bases to trimming and J lost 7 bases; unmatched junction nucleotides: 12. The CDR3 totals 15 residues. The CDR3 region has the DNA TGTGCCAGCAGTCACACAGGGACAGGAAGGAGTGGCTACACCTTC. The encoded protein is CASSHTGTGRSGYTF.

The chain combines TRBV7-9 with TRBJ1-6; D is uncertain. Trimming shortened V by 0 bases and J by 7 bases, and 4 bases separated the two germline ends. Germline loops: CDR1 SEHNR, CDR2 FQNEAQ (reference sequence). This CDR3 is built from 13 residues. CDR3: CASSLAQNSPLHF. As DNA, the CDR3 is TGTGCCAGCAGCTTAGCGCAAAATTCACCCCTCCACTTT.

This clonotype was seen repeatedly, ten times or more. The chain employs TRBV7-2 and TRBJ2-7; the match to TRBD1 covers 8 bases. The CDR3 extends over 14 amino acids. Per the germline V gene, CDR1 is SGHTA and CDR2 is FQGNSA. The J segment lost 2 bases and the V segment lost 5 bases, leaving 5 bases of the junction unmatched. The CDR3 region is CASSLDRETYEQYF. DNA of the CDR3: TGTGCCAGCAGCCTGGACAGGGAAACCTACGAGCAGTACTTC.